There are a few counts of the clone carrying this T cell receptor (beta chain). Antigen unknown. A sample-barcoded 5' primer and a J-beta primer mix were used in a second PCR of roughly 7 to 11 cycles. Every molecule of cDNA carried a tag from a template-switch adaptor with 12 random nucleotides. TCRdb redid the calling of the 5' RACE reads with MiXCR, one entry per CDR3 protein. The table lists 1,300,000 or so distinct CDR3 sequences, roughly 64% of them singletons. This sample was included in a study of blood T cells in healthy people across ages. Broader study findings: As age increased, TCR beta diversity per million T cells fell in a roughly linear fashion.

Every participating donor contributed around 9.5 milliliters of peripheral blood through a draw. CDR3 size: 15 residues. Trimming stripped 2 bases from V and 1 base from J, with 11 bases between. Germline lookup yields CDR1 SGHAT and CDR2 FQNNGV. The chain couples TRBV11-2 to TRBJ1-1; D is unclear. The clonotype originates from a man between 18 and 35 years old in good health. The sample comprised blood. CDR3 loop: CASSLLDIKNTEAFF. The CDR3 nucleotides read TGTGCCAGCAGCTTACTAGACATCAAGAACACTGAAGCTTTCTTT.